The sequence of this T cell receptor (beta chain) was determined in a study of cytotoxic CD8 clonotypes in ibrutinib-treated CLL (dated by TCRdb to the early 2020s). Looking at the study overall: In this cohort, about 15 patients were treatment-naive and about ten were relapsed/refractory, while about 18 had unmutated IGHV. Response samples were obtained after a median of approximately twelve months of treatment, with a range of roughly 6 to 36 months. Responses were partial in 24 patients and complete in 2; after median approximately 69 months follow-up, approximately 15 stayed in remission and about twelve progressed. Samples averaged roughly 260,000 productive templates and 94,082 productive rearrangements. Of the approximately 86 people in the trial, around 26 had longitudinal samples available. Patients were still on ibrutinib when every remission and progressive disease sample was collected. Cryopreserved peripheral blood mononuclear cells were collected before treatment, at response, and at either disease progression or sustained remission. The research as a whole found: At ibrutinib response clonality went up, during sustained remission it held steady, and at progression it dropped back toward baseline. Public clonotypes were rare and either contracted or stayed stable during treatment, and the rise in clonality at ibrutinib response reflected the expansion of private clonotypes. Baseline clonality exceeded that of age-matched healthy donors and correlated strongly with circulating CD8+ T-cell counts. Sampling times were not matched between patients in sustained remission and patients whose disease was progressing, and lymph node repertoires were not examined.

The goal of deep resolution MiSeq sequencing was a depth between 1 in 1 million and 1 in 200,000 T cells, and coverage averaged 10x per clonotype. The immunoSEQ hsTCRB Kit was used to generate the TCR beta libraries. The published analysis was carried out like this. Data were analyzed with ImmunoSEQ Data Assistant and ImmunoSEQ Analyzer, with V, D and J genes assigned per IMGT definitions. Clonality was computed as one minus normalized Shannon entropy of productive rearrangement frequencies, ranging from 0 to 1. Public clonotype analysis was restricted to overrepresented clonotypes comprising at least 0.05% of each patient's repertoire. Some 13 age-matched healthy donor repertoires from immuneACCESS served as clonality controls. TCRdb carries this immuneACCESS record with in-frame sequences only. Its versions omit some clonotypes, under half of them owing to an unresolved V gene in the studies checked, with the rest unexplained. Clone size and V and J calls were adopted from that table, with D and trimming inferred from the DNA. The sample has some 150,000 clones on record, 76% of them singletons. The top ten clonotypes cover 4.5% to 6% of the sample.

As regards this clone: Its cognate antigen has yet to be identified. The record has no base qualities; no much larger clone is one base away.

Interpreted using the paper, the time point label stands for: approximately 25 months on ibrutinib. Approximately 2 micrograms of genomic DNA were extracted from cryopreserved PBMCs for TCR beta library preparation. Longitudinal blood samples from CLL patients on ibrutinib monotherapy underwent high-throughput TCR beta sequencing. Patients were enrolled in a phase 2 open-label single-center ibrutinib monotherapy trial. The germline V gene provides CDR1 SGHRS and CDR2 YFSETQ. V is shortened by 5 bases, J by 6 bases, and the region joining them spans 8 bases. From the cysteine up to the phenylalanine, the CDR3 has a length of 11 residues. Here the CDR3 DNA is all that survives: 33 bases in frame from base 1.

Material: PBMCs, obtained after 24 months of ibrutinib treatment. The clonotype was recovered from a human donor with chronic lymphocytic leukemia. This receptor chain uses TRBV5-1 and TRBJ1-2; no confident D gene assignment can be made. The DNA reads as follows: TGCGCCAGCAGGGAGGAAGATGGCTACACCTTC. Its protein reads: CASREEDGYTF.